The present T cell receptor beta chain was sequenced within a study of blood T cell repertoires in COVID-19. Study background: COVID-19 samples from acute and convalescent phases originated in the United States, Italy and Spain. In each case, the material was cDNA or gDNA derived from T cells, B-cell-depleted T cells, or PBMCs.

Under the authors' procedure: For nucleated cells, counts were estimated from reference gene primer amplification. Sequencing was performed with immunoSEQ multiplex PCR; in TCRdb, only in-frame clones are kept and a portion is missing. The DNA gave D and trimming, while V, J and clone size come from that table. The profile shows about 210,000 clones, approximately 90% of them singletons. V gave up 4 bases and J gave up 9 bases, with 16 bases separating them. The germline CDR1 and CDR2 sequences are ENHRY and SYGVKD. CDR3 length equals 14 residues. The material sequenced was peripheral blood. This chain connects TRBV10-3 to TRBJ2-1; tentatively, D is TRBD2 (5 bases). This clonotype originated in a woman aged 40 to 50 with acute or convalescent COVID-19. The CDR3 here is CAISGGRGSGEQFF. The CDR3, as DNA: TGTGCCATCAGTGGCGGCCGGGGAAGCGGTGAGCAGTTCTTC.